This entry lists 7 T cell receptor beta chains sequenced from one sample in a study of T cells in Graves' hyperthyroidism and ophthalmopathy. Amplification of TCR beta CDR3 regions was performed using RNA transcripts as template. RT-PCR in the first round (using the HTBI primer set) targeted the TCR CDR3. Using its own MiXCR run on the multiplex PCR reads, TCRdb lists one record per CDR3 protein. Of about 350,000 distinct CDR3 sequences in the sample, approximately 15% were seen once. Source material: blood. The receptors were gathered from a woman in her twenties or thirties with Graves' hyperthyroidism.

This clonotype showed up many times. The V gene is TRBV9, the J gene TRBJ2-1, with D uncertain. The V end lost 0 bases, the J end lost 4 bases, and 8 bases lay between the germline ends. The CDR3 is 14 amino acids. Germline lookup yields CDR1 SGDLS and CDR2 YYNGEE. CDR3 DNA sequence: TGTGCCAGCAGCGTAGTGGCAGATTACAATGAGCAGTTCTTC. Its translation: CASSVVADYNEQFF.

This clonotype has just a few counts. This sequence joins TRBV27 and TRBJ2-3, with D possibly being TRBD2 (6 bases). From germline, CDR1 is MNHEY and CDR2 SMNVEV (reference sequence). This CDR3 spans 15 amino acids. Trimming removed 8 bases from V and 0 bases from J, with 15 bases in between. CDR3 residues: CASRLRRDSTDTQYF. For the CDR3, the DNA is TGTGCCAGCCGCTTAAGGAGGGACAGCACAGATACGCAGTATTTT.

The chain couples TRBV5-5 to TRBJ2-4; TRBD1 or TRBD2 may be the D gene (5 bases each). The CDR3 loop spans 14 amino acids. V lost 4 bases and J 9 bases, leaving 17 bases between the germline ends. CDR1 SGHKS and CDR2 YYEKEE come from the germline V gene (reference sequence). The CDR3 DNA sequence: TGTGCCAGCAGCCCCGGGACCGGAGGCGGCATTCAGTACTTC. Protein product: CASSPGTGGGIQYF.

Many counts were recorded for this clonotype. This chain joins TRBV12-3 or TRBV12-4 and TRBJ2-5; a weak D match, TRBD1 (5 bases). Deletions cut 5 bases from V and 0 bases from J, with 16 bases between. There are 16 residues in the CDR3. CDR3 sequence (DNA): TGTGCCAGCAGTCTAGGGGCCTCCCAGTACCAAGAGACCCAGTACTTC. Protein product: CASSLGASQYQETQYF.

This clonotype was seen repeatedly, ten times or more. The chain couples TRBV2 to TRBJ1-4; 7 bases map to TRBD1. Trimming at V came to 0 bases and at J to 8 bases, leaving 9 bases not matched to a gene. CDR3 length equals 16 residues. In germline, CDR1 is SNHLY, CDR2 FYNNEI. CDR3 bases: TGTGCCAGCAGTGAAGCGTCAGGGGGGTCAGGAGAAAAACTGTTTTTT. Protein product: CASSEASGGSGEKLFF.

This clonotype was seen many times. The J gene is TRBJ2-2, the V gene TRBV11-2; D call uncertain. Deletions cut 5 bases from V and 7 bases from J, with 8 bases between. The CDR3 runs 12 residues. From germline, CDR1 is SGHAT and CDR2 FQNNGV. CDR3 coding DNA: TGTGCCAGCAGCAGGACGAACGGGGAGCTGTTTTTT. Protein sequence: CASSRTNGELFF.

This clonotype was counted a few times. The chain has TRBV3-1 and TRBJ1-4; perhaps TRBD1 as D (6 bases). CDR3 length: 15 residues. The V gene lost 0 bases and the J gene lost 2 bases, with 7 bases spanning the gap. Germline loops: CDR1 LGHDT, CDR2 YNNKEL (reference sequence). As DNA, the CDR3 is TGTGCCAGCAGCCAAGAGGGGGGCACTAATGAAAAACTGTTTTTT. Residues: CASSQEGGTNEKLFF.